A single sample is the source of the 2 T cell receptor beta chains below, sequenced in a study of identical twins. TCRdb re-called the 5' RACE reads with MiXCR, one entry per CDR3 protein. Here the sample spans around 570,000 distinct CDR3 sequences, 9% to 10% being singletons. This sample was also put to use in a study of yellow fever vaccine responses in identical twins.

Specimen: PBMCs. These receptor sequences come from a woman younger than 30 in good health.

In its sample, this clonotype was seen a few times. V is TRBV12-3 or TRBV12-4 and J is TRBJ2-3; the D gene is possibly TRBD2 (6 bases). The V end was cut by 7 bases, the J end by 6 bases, with 17 bases between. The CDR3 loop spans 14 amino acids. The CDR3 nucleotides read TGTGCCAGCATCCCATGGCGGGGTGGGGATACGCAGTATTTT. It yields the protein CASIPWRGGDTQYF.

V gene TRBV6-1 combines with J gene TRBJ2-1; 7 nucleotides match TRBD2. This CDR3 contains 14 residues. The V gene end was trimmed by 7 bases and the J gene end by 4 bases; junction bases not matched to a gene: 7. Germline V CDR1 and CDR2: MNHNS, SASEGT. The CDR3 here is CASILRGEYNEQFF. The CDR3 DNA is TGTGCCAGCATCCTCCGGGGGGAGTACAATGAGCAGTTCTTC.